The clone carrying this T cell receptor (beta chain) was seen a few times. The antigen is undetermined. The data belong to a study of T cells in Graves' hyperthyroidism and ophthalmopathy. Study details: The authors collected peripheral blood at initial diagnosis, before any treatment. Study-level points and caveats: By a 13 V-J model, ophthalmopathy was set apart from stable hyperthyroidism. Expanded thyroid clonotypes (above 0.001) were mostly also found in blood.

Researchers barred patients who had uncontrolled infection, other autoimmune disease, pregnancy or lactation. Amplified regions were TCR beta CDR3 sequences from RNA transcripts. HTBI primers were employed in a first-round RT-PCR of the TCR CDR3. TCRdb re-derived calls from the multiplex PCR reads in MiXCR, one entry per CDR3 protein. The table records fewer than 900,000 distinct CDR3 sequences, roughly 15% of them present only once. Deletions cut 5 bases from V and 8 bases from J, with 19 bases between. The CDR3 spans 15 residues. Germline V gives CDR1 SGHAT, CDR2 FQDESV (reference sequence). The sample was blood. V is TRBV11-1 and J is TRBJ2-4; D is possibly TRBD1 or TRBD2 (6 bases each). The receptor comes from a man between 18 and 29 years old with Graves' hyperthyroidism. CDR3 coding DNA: TGTGCCAGCAGCGCAGACAGGTTGTGGGGGGACATTCAGTACTTC. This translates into CASSADRLWGDIQYF.